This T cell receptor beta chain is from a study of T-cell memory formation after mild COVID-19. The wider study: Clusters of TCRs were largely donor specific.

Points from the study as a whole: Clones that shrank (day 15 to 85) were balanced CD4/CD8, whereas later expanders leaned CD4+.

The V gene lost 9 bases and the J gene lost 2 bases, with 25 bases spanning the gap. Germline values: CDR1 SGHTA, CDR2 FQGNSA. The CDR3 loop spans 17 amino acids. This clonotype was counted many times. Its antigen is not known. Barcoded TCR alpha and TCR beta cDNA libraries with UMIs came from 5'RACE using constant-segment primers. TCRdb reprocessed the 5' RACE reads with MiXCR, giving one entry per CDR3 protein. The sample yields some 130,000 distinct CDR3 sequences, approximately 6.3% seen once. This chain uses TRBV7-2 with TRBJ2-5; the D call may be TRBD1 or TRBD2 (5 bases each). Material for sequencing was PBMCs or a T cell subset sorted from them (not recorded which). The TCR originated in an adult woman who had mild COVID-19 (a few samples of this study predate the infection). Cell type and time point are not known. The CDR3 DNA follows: TGTGCCAGTGAAACGAGGGGCTGGGGGTCCCCGCAAGAGACCCAGTACTTC. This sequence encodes CASETRGWGSPQETQYF.